This entry lists 4 T cell receptor beta chains sequenced from one sample in a study of OX40 agonist ivuxolimab in advanced cancers. Data came from immunoSEQ multiplex PCR; TCRdb stores just in-frame clones and leaves some out. The sample has approximately 90,000 clones; roughly nine tenths are singletons. Specimen: CD4+ or CD8+ T cells sorted from blood, collected in a trial of the OX40 agonist ivuxolimab. Source of these receptors: an adult with an advanced solid tumor such as melanoma, head and neck, liver or kidney cancer.

The rearrangement links TRBV29-1 to TRBJ2-2; no clear D gene. With 7 bases removed from V and 0 bases from J, the gap between germline ends came to 3 bases. Germline CDR1 SQVTM, CDR2 ANQGSEA. The CDR3 has 11 amino acids. CDR3 nucleotides: TGCAGCGCCTCGAACACCGGGGAGCTGTTTTTT. This gives the protein CSASNTGELFF.

The J gene is TRBJ2-2, the V gene TRBV9; D possibly uses TRBD1 or TRBD2 (6 bases each). With 2 bases removed from V and 7 bases from J, the gap between germline ends came to 18 bases. The CDR3 runs 16 residues. CDR1 SGDLS and CDR2 YYNGEE come from the germline V gene. The CDR3 DNA follows: TGTGCCAGCAGCGTTGGGGGGACAAGAACAGTCGGGGAGCTGTTTTTT. It encodes CASSVGGTRTVGELFF. Using reference TRBV9 and TRBJ2-2 for the parts outside the CDR3, the full variable domain is DSGVTQTPKHLITATGQRVTLRCSPRSGDLSVYWYQQSLDQGLQFLIQYYNGEERAKGNILERFSAQQFPDLHSELNLSSLELGDSALYFCASSVGGTRTVGELFFGEGSRLTVL.

The gene calls are TRBV2 and TRBJ1-2; possible D gene TRBD1, 5 bases. Trimming pared 8 bases from V and 0 bases from J, leaving 16 bases between. Germline lookup yields CDR1 SNHLY and CDR2 FYNNEI. The CDR3 has 15 residues. CDR3 sequence (DNA): TGTGCCAGCTATACCTCCGGGACGGCTAACTATGGCTACACCTTC. This codes for CASYTSGTANYGYTF.

This clone has more than one count but fewer than ten. The sample carries other DNA sequences with the same CDR3. The rearrangement joins TRBV30 to TRBJ1-1; the match to TRBD1 covers 7 bases. CDR1 and CDR2 from the germline V gene are GTSNPN and SVGIG (reference sequence). This CDR3 is built from 13 residues. The J segment lost 1 base and the V segment lost 2 bases, leaving 1 base of the junction unmatched. The CDR3 sequence: CAWSRQGNTEAFF. The CDR3 nucleotides are TGTGCCTGGAGTCGACAGGGGAACACTGAAGCTTTCTTT. Together with reference TRBV30 and TRBJ1-1, the CDR3 gives the full variable domain: SQTIHQWPATLVQPVGSPLSLECTVEGTSNPNLYWYRQAAGRGLQLLFYSVGIGQISSEVPQNLSASRPQDRQFILSSKKLLLSDSGFYLCAWSRQGNTEAFFGQGTRLTVV.